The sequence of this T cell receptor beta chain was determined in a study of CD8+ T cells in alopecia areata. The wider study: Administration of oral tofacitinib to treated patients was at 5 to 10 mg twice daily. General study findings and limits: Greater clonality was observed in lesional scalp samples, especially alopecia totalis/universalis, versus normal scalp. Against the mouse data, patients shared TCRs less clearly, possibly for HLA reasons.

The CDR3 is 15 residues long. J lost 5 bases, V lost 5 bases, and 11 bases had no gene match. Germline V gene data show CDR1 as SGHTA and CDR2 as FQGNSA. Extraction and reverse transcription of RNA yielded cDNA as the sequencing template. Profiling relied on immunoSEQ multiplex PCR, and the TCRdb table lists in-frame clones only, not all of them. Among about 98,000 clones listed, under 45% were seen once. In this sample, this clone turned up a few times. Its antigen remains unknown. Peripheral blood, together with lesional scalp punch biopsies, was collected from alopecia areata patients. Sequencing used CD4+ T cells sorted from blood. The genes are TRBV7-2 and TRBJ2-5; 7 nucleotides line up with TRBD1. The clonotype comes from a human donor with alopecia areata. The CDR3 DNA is TGTGCCAGCAGCGTAAACAGGGGAAAGGAGGAGACCCAGTACTTC. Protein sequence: CASSVNRGKEETQYF.